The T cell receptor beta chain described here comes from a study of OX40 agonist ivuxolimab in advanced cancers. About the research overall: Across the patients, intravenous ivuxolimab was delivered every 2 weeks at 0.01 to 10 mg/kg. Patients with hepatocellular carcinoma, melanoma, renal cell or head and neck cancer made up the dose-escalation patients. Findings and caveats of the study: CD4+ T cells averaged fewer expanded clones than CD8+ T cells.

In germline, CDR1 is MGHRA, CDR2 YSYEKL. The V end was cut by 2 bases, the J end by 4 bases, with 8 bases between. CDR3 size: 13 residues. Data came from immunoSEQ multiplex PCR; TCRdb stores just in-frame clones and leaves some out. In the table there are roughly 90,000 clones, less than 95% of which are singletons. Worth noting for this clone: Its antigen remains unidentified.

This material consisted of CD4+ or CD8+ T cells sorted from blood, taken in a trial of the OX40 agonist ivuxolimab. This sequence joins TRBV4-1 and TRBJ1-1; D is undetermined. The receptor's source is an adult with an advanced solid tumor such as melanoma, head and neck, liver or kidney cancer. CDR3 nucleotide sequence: TGCGCCAGCAGCCAAAGCCGGTCCACTGAAGCTTTCTTT. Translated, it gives CASSQSRSTEAFF.